Following are 9 T cell receptor beta chains from one sample sequenced in a study of cytomegalovirus exposure and HLA in healthy donors. Primers included in the PCR were 60 Vbeta and 13 Jbeta primers. This table comes from immunoSEQ multiplex PCR, and its TCRdb copy is limited to in-frame clones, with some not included. The sample lists 120,000 to 150,000 clones, roughly a tenth seen once, with 1.5% to 2% in the top ten. The sequencing input was PBMCs. The receptor source for this set is a male donor in good health and CMV-seronegative.

This clone has only a few counts. This sequence joins TRBV10-3 and TRBJ2-1; no clear D gene. V was pared by 0 bases and J by 0 bases, with 15 bases between. The CDR3 runs 18 residues. Germline assignment: CDR1 ENHRY and CDR2 SYGVKD. The CDR3 spells CAISESGPYASSYNEQFF. CDR3 bases: TGTGCCATCAGTGAGTCTGGGCCGTATGCGAGCTCCTACAATGAGCAGTTCTTC.

This clone turned up a few times. The junction and the germline gene differ at one end; a read error may be behind it. The V call is TRBV7-7, the J call TRBJ2-2; no firm D call. CDR1 and CDR2 from the germline V gene are SSHAT and FNYEAQ (reference sequence). The length of the CDR3 is 12 residues. CDR3 residues: CASSSLSGELFF. The CDR3 DNA is TGTGCTAGCAGCTCCCTATCCGGGGAGCTGTTTTTT.

This chain links TRBV6-4 with TRBJ2-3; no definite D call. Between the trimmed V and J ends, which lost 6 bases and 0 bases, there was a span of 13 bases. This CDR3 contains 15 residues. CDR1 MRHNA and CDR2 SNTAGT come from the germline V gene. For the CDR3, the DNA is TGTGCCAGCAGCGATGGTACTTCTAGCACAGATACGCAGTATTTT. As protein: CASSDGTSSTDTQYF.

This chain uses TRBV2 with TRBJ2-7, with D possibly TRBD2 on 7 matching bases. V dropped 8 bases and J dropped 2 bases, with 16 bases sitting between them. The CDR3 is made up of 14 amino acids. CDR1 and CDR2 (germline): SNHLY, FYNNEI. In DNA, the CDR3 is TGTGCCAGCGACGAGGGGGGGGAAACCTACGAGCAGTACTTC. Its translation: CASDEGGETYEQYF.

This clone was seen more than once but under ten times. The V gene is TRBV19, the J gene TRBJ1-5, with 7 bases identical to TRBD1. This CDR3 region has 14 residues. Germline V gene lookup returns CDR1 LNHDA and CDR2 SQIVND (reference sequence). The V and J ends lost 3 bases and 6 bases, in that order; junction bases with no gene match: 5. The CDR3 sequence: CASSIIGGSQPQHF. In nucleotides, the CDR3 is TGTGCCAGTAGTATTATAGGGGGCAGTCAGCCCCAGCATTTT.

The CDR3 nucleotides read TGCGCCAGCAGCCTGGGACTAGCGGGAGGACATCAAGAGACCCAGTACTTC. This codes for CASSLGLAGGHQETQYF. The rearrangement uses TRBV5-1 and TRBJ2-5; 15 bases line up with TRBD2. J was trimmed by 2 bases and V by 4 bases; bases with no gene match: 6. The CDR3 contains 17 residues. Germline V lookup: CDR1 SGHRS, CDR2 YFSETQ.

This rearrangement joins TRBV12-5 to TRBJ2-7; D is perhaps TRBD1 (5 bases). V was pared by 4 bases and J by 7 bases, with 14 bases between. There are 13 residues in the CDR3. Germline V gives CDR1 LGHNT, CDR2 FRNRAP. In nucleotides, the CDR3 is TGTGCTAGTGGTTATGGCAGGGCGAGGGAGCAGTACTTC. This encodes CASGYGRAREQYF.

This clone was recorded a few times. V and J are TRBV5-1 and TRBJ1-4; no reliable D call. V lost 3 bases and J 7 bases, leaving 16 bases between the germline ends. Looked up from germline, CDR1 is SGHRS and CDR2 is YFSETQ. CDR3 length equals 15 residues. The CDR3, as DNA: TGCGCCAGCAGCTCCGGACCTACCGCGGGTGAAAAACTGTTTTTT. Protein sequence: CASSSGPTAGEKLFF.

The chain uses TRBV28 and TRBJ2-1, with TRBD1 matching 10 bases. The V gene's germline CDR1 is MDHEN and CDR2 SYDVKM. The CDR3 has 15 amino acids. J gave up 2 bases and V 3 bases, and 1 base lay outside the gene matches. The CDR3 sequence is CASSFGTGAYNEQFF. In DNA, the CDR3 is TGTGCCAGCAGTTTTGGGACAGGGGCCTACAATGAGCAGTTCTTC.